Listed here are 17 T cell receptor beta chains from one sample, sequenced in a study of blood T cells in healthy people across ages. The use of a sample-barcoded 5' primer and a J-beta primer mix characterized a second PCR of about 7 to 12 cycles. TCRdb re-derived calls from the 5' RACE reads in MiXCR, one entry per CDR3 protein. The data hold about 1.7 million distinct CDR3 sequences, with 28% observed a single time. The sample was blood. These receptors all come from a woman in her twenties or thirties in good health.

This chain uses TRBV7-3 with TRBJ1-6, with no clear D. CDR1 and CDR2 from the germline V gene are SGHTA and FQGTGA. Between the trimmed V and J ends, which lost 0 bases and 10 bases, there was a span of 13 bases. The CDR3 runs 15 residues. CDR3 DNA sequence: TGTGCCAGCAGCTTAACTTCCACGAGGCCCTCACCCCTCCACTTT. This codes for CASSLTSTRPSPLHF.

The chain has TRBV18 and TRBJ2-1; D remains unclear. The V and J ends lost 0 bases and 10 bases respectively, with 10 bases between them. This CDR3 region has 13 residues. Germline values: CDR1 KGHSH, CDR2 LQKENI. CDR3 residues: CASSPPVVHEQFF. The CDR3 DNA is TGTGCCAGCTCACCACCAGTGGTCCACGAGCAGTTCTTC. Looking up the rest from reference TRBV18 and TRBJ2-1 gives the full variable domain: NAGVMQNPRHLVRRRGQEARLRCSPMKGHSHVYWYRQLPEEGLKFMVYLQKENIIDESGMPKERFSAEFPKEGPSILRIQQVVRGDSAAYFCASSPPVVHEQFFGPGTRLTVL.

The chain combines TRBV18 with TRBJ2-5, with D hard to call. The V gene's germline CDR1 is KGHSH and CDR2 LQKENI. There are 14 residues in the CDR3. V lost 4 bases and J 4 bases, leaving 13 bases between the germline ends. The CDR3 reads CASSLNPGRETQYF. The DNA for the CDR3 is TGTGCCAGCTCACTTAATCCCGGGCGAGAGACCCAGTACTTC.

This clonotype was counted at least ten times. The V call is TRBV29-1, the J call TRBJ2-6; D not certain. The CDR3 loop spans 13 amino acids. Trimming shortened V by 5 bases and J by 1 base, and 6 bases separated the two germline ends. Per the germline V gene, CDR1 is SQVTM and CDR2 is ANQGSEA. DNA of the CDR3: TGCAGCGTTCAGGAGTCTGGGGCCAACGTCCTGACTTTC. Its protein is CSVQESGANVLTF.

This clonotype was detected a few times. J is TRBJ1-4 and V is TRBV5-1, with 7 bases matching TRBD1. V was pared by 4 bases and J by 1 base, with 7 bases of the junction left unmatched. The germline V gene encodes CDR1 SGHRS and CDR2 YFSETQ. The CDR3 has 16 residues. CDR3 DNA sequence: TGCGCCAGCAGCGGAGGGACAGCGAGAACTAATGAAAAACTGTTTTTT. It encodes CASSGGTARTNEKLFF.

Of note for this clonotype: At one end the junction does not follow the germline gene, possibly because of a read error. The rearrangement joins TRBV7-6 to TRBJ2-1, with D uncertain. The CDR3 sequence is 15 residues long. Germline V lookup: CDR1 SGHVS, CDR2 FNYEAQ. CDR3 loop: CASSSNTPPYNEHFF. In nucleotides, the CDR3 is TGTGCCAGCAGCTCAAACACGCCCCCGTACAATGAGCACTTCTTC.

This clonotype was observed a handful of times. The chain uses TRBV12-3 or TRBV12-4 and TRBJ1-2; the match to TRBD1 covers 8 bases. J lost 4 bases, V lost 6 bases, and 4 bases had no gene match. This CDR3 has 13 residues. The CDR3: CASRTGGAYGYTF. CDR3 coding DNA: TGTGCCAGCAGAACAGGGGGTGCCTATGGCTACACCTTC.

The rearrangement uses TRBV7-3 and TRBJ2-3; TRBD1 agrees at 7 bases. The J segment lost 2 bases and the V segment lost 5 bases, leaving 7 bases of the junction unmatched. This CDR3 contains 15 residues. CDR1 is SGHTA, CDR2 FQGTGA, per germline. Here the CDR3 reads CASSLQGFVTDTQYF. CDR3 DNA: TGTGCCAGCAGCCTACAGGGGTTCGTCACAGATACGCAGTATTTT.

This rearrangement joins TRBV12-3 or TRBV12-4 to TRBJ2-7; the match to TRBD1 covers 10 bases. The V segment lost 5 bases and the J segment 3 bases; nucleotides outside the gene matches: 7. CDR3 size: 15 residues. The CDR3 reads CASSPEGTGDYEQYF. The CDR3, as DNA: TGTGCCAGCAGTCCAGAGGGGACAGGGGACTACGAGCAGTACTTC.

This clonotype was recorded a few times. V and J are TRBV9 and TRBJ2-3, with TRBD2 matching over 15 bases. The CDR3 length is 18 residues. The J segment lost 2 bases and the V segment lost 4 bases, leaving 8 bases of the junction unmatched. Germline V gene lookup returns CDR1 SGDLS and CDR2 YYNGEE. The CDR3 reads CASSYGLAGGHHTDTQYF. The CDR3 DNA follows: TGTGCCAGCAGCTACGGACTAGCGGGGGGGCATCACACAGATACGCAGTATTTT.

About this clonotype: A much larger clone lies one base from this, so it may be a read error. This chain joins TRBV12-3 or TRBV12-4 and TRBJ1-4; D might be TRBD1 (6 bases). CDR3 length equals 14 residues. CDR3 DNA sequence: TGTGCCAGCAGGGATACAGGGCAGTACGAAAAACGGTTTTTT. Its translation: CASRDTGQYEKRFF.

This clonotype was counted many times. The genes are TRBV15 and TRBJ2-1; TRBD2 might be the D (5 bases). This CDR3 contains 14 residues. The germline V and J ends were trimmed by 5 bases and 5 bases, with 13 bases remaining between them. The V gene's germline CDR1 is LNHNV and CDR2 YYDKDF (reference sequence). CDR3 sequence reads: CATSLDFVNNEQFF. CDR3 nucleotide sequence: TGTGCCACCAGCCTGGACTTCGTCAACAATGAGCAGTTCTTC.

The chain employs TRBV20-1 and TRBJ2-1; the match to TRBD2 covers 16 bases. The CDR3 length is 16 residues. The ends lost 3 bases at V and 7 bases at J; junction bases unmatched: 6. Germline V gives CDR1 DFQATT, CDR2 SNEGSKA (reference sequence). CDR3 protein: CSARGGLAGGLNEQFF. The CDR3 region has the DNA TGCAGTGCTAGGGGGGGACTAGCGGGAGGGCTGAATGAGCAGTTCTTC.

A few counts support this clonotype. The V and J genes are TRBV6-1 and TRBJ2-3; D perhaps matches TRBD1 (5 bases). V was pared by 2 bases and J by 1 base, with 10 bases between. Per germline, CDR1 MNHNS and CDR2 SASEGT. The CDR3 sequence is 15 residues long. The CDR3 region has the DNA TGTGCCAGCAGTGAACCGGCCAGGGGCACAGATACGCAGTATTTT. Its protein is CASSEPARGTDTQYF.

The chain joins TRBV5-1 to TRBJ2-4; D is perhaps TRBD1 or TRBD2 (5 bases each). The J call could be wrong; TRBJ2-7 is a better fit for the DNA end. The CDR3 runs 15 residues. CDR1 and CDR2 (germline): SGHRS, YFSETQ. CDR3 DNA: TGCGCCAGCCGGCCCCCCGGGGCGGACGGGATCGAGCAGTACTTC. This translates into CASRPPGADGIEQYF.

This clonotype was found a few times. The chain uses TRBV5-1 and TRBJ1-2; maybe TRBD1 (5 bases). Per germline, CDR1 SGHRS and CDR2 YFSETQ. V was clipped by 3 bases and J by 2 bases, with 11 bases between them. The CDR3 runs to 14 residues. CDR3: CASSYRGGNYGYTF. The CDR3 DNA follows: TGCGCCAGCAGCTATCGTGGGGGGAACTATGGCTACACCTTC.

The V call is TRBV20-1, the J call TRBJ2-7; 7 nucleotides match TRBD2. The DNA end favors TRBJ2-5, so the J call may be wrong. The CDR3 runs 19 residues. Germline CDR1 DFQATT, CDR2 SNEGSKA (reference sequence). Written as DNA, the CDR3 is TGCAGTGCTTTCCCCCGATTAGGTGCGGGAGAAATGAGAGAGGAGACCCAGTACTTC. Protein sequence: CSAFPRLGAGEMREETQYF.